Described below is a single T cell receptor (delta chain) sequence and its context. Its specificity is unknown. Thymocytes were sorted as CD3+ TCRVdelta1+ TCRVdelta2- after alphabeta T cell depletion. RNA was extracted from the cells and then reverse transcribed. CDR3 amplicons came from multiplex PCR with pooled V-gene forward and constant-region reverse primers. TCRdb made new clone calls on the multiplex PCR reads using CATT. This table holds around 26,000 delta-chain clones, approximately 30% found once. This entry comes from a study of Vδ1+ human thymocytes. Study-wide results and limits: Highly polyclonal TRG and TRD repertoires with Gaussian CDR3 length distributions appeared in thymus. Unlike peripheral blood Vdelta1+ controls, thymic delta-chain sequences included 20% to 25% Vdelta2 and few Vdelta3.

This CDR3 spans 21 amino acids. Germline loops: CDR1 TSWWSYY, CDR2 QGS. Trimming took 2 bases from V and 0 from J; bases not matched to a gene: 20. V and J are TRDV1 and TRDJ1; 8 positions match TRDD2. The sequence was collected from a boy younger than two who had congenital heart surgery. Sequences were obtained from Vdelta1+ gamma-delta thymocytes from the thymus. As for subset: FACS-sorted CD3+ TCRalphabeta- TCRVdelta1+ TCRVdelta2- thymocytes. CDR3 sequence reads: CALGETTSYFWGPKYTDKLIF. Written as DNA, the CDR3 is TGTGCTCTTGGGGAAACGACTTCCTACTTCTGGGGACCCAAGTACACCGATAAACTCATCTTT.